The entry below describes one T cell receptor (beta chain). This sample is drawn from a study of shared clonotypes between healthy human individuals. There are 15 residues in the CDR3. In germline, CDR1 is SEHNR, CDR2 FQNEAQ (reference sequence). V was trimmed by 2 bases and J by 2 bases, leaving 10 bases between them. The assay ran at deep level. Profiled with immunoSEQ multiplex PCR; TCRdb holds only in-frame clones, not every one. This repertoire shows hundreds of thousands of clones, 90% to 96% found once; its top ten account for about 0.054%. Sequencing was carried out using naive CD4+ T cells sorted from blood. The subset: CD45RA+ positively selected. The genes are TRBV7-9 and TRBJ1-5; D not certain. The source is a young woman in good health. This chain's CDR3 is CASSLHQDRNQPQHF. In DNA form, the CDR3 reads TGTGCCAGCAGCTTACATCAGGATCGCAATCAGCCCCAGCATTTT.